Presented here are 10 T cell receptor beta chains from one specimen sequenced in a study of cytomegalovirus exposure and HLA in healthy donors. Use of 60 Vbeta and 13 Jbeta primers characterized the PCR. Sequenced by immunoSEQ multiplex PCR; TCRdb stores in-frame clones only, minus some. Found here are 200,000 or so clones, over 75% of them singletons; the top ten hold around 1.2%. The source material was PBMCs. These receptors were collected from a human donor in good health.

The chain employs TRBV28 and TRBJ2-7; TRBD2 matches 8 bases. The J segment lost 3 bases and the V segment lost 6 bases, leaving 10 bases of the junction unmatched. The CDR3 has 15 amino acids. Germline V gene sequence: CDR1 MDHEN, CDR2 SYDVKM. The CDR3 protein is CASRSPSGGNYEQYF. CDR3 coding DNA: TGTGCCAGCAGGAGCCCCAGCGGGGGTAACTACGAGCAGTACTTC.

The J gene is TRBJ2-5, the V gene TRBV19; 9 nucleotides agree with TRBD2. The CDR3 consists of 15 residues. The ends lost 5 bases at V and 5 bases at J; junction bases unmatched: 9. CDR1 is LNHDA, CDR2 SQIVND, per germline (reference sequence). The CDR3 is CASSPGTSYRETQYF. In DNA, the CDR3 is TGTGCCAGTAGTCCAGGGACTAGCTATCGCGAGACCCAGTACTTC.

The DNA of the CDR3 is TGCGCCAGCAAGAAAGGCGCTACTACCTACAATGAGCAGTTCTTC. Residues: CASKKGATTYNEQFF. The chain combines TRBV10-2 with TRBJ2-1; unclear D gene. The CDR3 totals 15 residues. The V and J ends lost 7 bases and 2 bases respectively, with 15 bases between them. CDR1 is WSHSY, CDR2 SAAADI, per germline.

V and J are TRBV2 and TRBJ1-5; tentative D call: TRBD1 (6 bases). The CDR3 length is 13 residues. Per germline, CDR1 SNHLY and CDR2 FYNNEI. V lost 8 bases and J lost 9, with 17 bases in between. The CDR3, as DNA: TGTGCCAGCGTCCGGACAGTCTACTCGCCCCAGCATTTT. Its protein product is CASVRTVYSPQHF.

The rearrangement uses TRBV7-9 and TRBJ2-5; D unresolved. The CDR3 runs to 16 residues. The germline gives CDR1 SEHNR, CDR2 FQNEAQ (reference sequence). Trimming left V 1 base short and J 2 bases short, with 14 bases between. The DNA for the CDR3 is TGTGCCAGCAGCTTAGGCTCAGGTCCCTCACAAGAGACCCAGTACTTC. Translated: CASSLGSGPSQETQYF.

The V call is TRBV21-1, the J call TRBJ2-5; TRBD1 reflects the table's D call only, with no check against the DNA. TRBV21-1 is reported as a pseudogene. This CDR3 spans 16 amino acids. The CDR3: CASSSSAGQRAETQYF. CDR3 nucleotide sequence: TGTGCCAGCTCCTCTTCCGCGGGACAGCGAGCAGAGACCCAGTACTTC.

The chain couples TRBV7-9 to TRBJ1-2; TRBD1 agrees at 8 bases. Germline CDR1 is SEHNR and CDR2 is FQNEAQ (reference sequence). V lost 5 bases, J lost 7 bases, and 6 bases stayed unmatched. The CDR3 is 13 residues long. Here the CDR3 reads CASSADRVFGYTF. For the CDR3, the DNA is TGTGCCAGCAGCGCGGACAGGGTTTTTGGCTACACCTTC.

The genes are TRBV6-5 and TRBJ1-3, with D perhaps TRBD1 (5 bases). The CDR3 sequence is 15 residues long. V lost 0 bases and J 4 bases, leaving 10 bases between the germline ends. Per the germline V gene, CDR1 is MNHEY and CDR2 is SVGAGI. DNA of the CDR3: TGTGCCAGCAGTTACTCGATAGGGGTCGGAAACACCATATATTTT. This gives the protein CASSYSIGVGNTIYF.

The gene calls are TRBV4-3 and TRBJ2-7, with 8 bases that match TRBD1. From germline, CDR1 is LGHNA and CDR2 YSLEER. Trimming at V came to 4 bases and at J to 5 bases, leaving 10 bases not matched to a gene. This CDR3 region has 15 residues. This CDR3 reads CASSPRGQGLHEQYF. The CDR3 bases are TGCGCCAGCAGCCCTCGAGGACAGGGTCTCCACGAGCAGTACTTC.

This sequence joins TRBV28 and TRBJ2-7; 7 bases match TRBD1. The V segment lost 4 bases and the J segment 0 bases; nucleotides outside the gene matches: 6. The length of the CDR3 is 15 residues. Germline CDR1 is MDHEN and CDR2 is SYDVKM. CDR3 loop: CASSSGTASSYEQYF. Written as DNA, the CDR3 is TGTGCCAGCAGTTCCGGGACAGCAAGCTCCTACGAGCAGTACTTC.